A selection of T cell receptor beta chains follows, all from one sample in a study of cytomegalovirus exposure and HLA in healthy donors. Assay used: immunoSEQ multiplex PCR; TCRdb lists only in-frame clones, some missing. The table lists 150,000 to 200,000 clones, roughly 80% of them singletons. The sample was PBMCs. These receptors all stem from a man aged 18 to 35 in good health and CMV-seropositive. CDR3s leave out the opening cysteine and the closing phenylalanine or tryptophan. Rows give clone size only sometimes, using once, few, many, or a class for an expanded clone.

v_call: TRBV6-1; clone_size: few; cdr3_aa: ASSEAGGVGVYEQY
v_call: TRBV30; clone_size: few; cdr3_aa: AWSRGTVTYEQY
v_call: TRBV10-2; clone_size: few; cdr3_aa: ASSETGVHEQF
v_call: TRBV18; clone_size: NA; cdr3_aa: ASSKGQQETQY
v_call: TRBV2; clone_size: once; cdr3_aa: ASSGSLAGENEQF
v_call: TRBV2; clone_size: NA; cdr3_aa: ASSYDTGAGQPQH
v_call: TRBV6-5; clone_size: NA; cdr3_aa: ASSWTGGEIGYT
v_call: TRBV7-3; clone_size: NA; cdr3_aa: ASSPGEGNTEAF
v_call: TRBV4-2; clone_size: NA; cdr3_aa: ASSQTSGVDTQY
v_call: TRBV18; clone_size: NA; cdr3_aa: ASSPGRGDSGNTIY
v_call: TRBV11-2; clone_size: NA; cdr3_aa: ASMVPDIYEQY
v_call: TRBV11-1; clone_size: NA; cdr3_aa: ASSKRQIQEAF
v_call: TRBV5-1; clone_size: few; cdr3_aa: ASSVAGGPSREQY
v_call: TRBV6-1; clone_size: NA; cdr3_aa: ASSEGWGQGNYEQY
v_call: TRBV6-4; clone_size: NA; cdr3_aa: ASSDGTSGTDTQY
v_call: TRBV14; clone_size: NA; cdr3_aa: ASSQIVALYNEQF
v_call: TRBV27; clone_size: NA; cdr3_aa: ASSLSRATPVLT
v_call: TRBV18; clone_size: few; cdr3_aa: ASSYGTGTMNTEAF
v_call: TRBV5-1; clone_size: NA; cdr3_aa: ASGRGTSGKVGEQY
v_call: TRBV10-1; clone_size: NA; cdr3_aa: ASSESGTHSYEQY
v_call: TRBV27; clone_size: NA; cdr3_aa: ASSFGGSSYEQY
v_call: TRBV28; clone_size: once; cdr3_aa: ASSLIAAKEMNTEAF
v_call: TRBV30; clone_size: NA; cdr3_aa: AWSGQAHTEAF
v_call: TRBV7-9; clone_size: NA; cdr3_aa: ASSRGTGSSYNEQF
v_call: TRBV28; clone_size: once; cdr3_aa: ASSGRGAGELF
v_call: TRBV19; clone_size: NA; cdr3_aa: ASNRGSNTEAF
v_call: TRBV28; clone_size: once; cdr3_aa: ASRGLAGGPGTGELF
v_call: TRBV13; clone_size: NA; cdr3_aa: ASSLTTSGGIVLWAYEQY
v_call: TRBV18; clone_size: NA; cdr3_aa: ASSPPGGGEPEAF
v_call: TRBV21-1; clone_size: NA; cdr3_aa: ASSEPSQGIANTGELF
v_call: TRBV19; clone_size: NA; cdr3_aa: ASRQQASSYNEQF
v_call: TRBV5-1; clone_size: few; cdr3_aa: ASRPGTSGVNTGELF
v_call: TRBV9; clone_size: NA; cdr3_aa: ASSLRREETQY
v_call: TRBV7-9; clone_size: few; cdr3_aa: ASSLGGGTNYGYT
v_call: TRBV15; clone_size: NA; cdr3_aa: ATSRGISDQETQY
v_call: TRBV28; clone_size: once; cdr3_aa: ASHPFGRAISYEQY
v_call: TRBV28; clone_size: NA; cdr3_aa: ASSSLTSGRYEQY
v_call: TRBV5-1; clone_size: NA; cdr3_aa: ASSLVPPEYTGTQY
v_call: TRBV5-6; clone_size: NA; cdr3_aa: ASSPSGGWGTDTQY
v_call: TRBV5-1; clone_size: once; cdr3_aa: ASSLTVNEKLF
v_call: TRBV28; clone_size: NA; cdr3_aa: ASRGGLNPNTEAF
v_call: TRBV10-1; clone_size: once; cdr3_aa: ASRSTLNTEAF
v_call: TRBV30; clone_size: NA; cdr3_aa: AWSRGEQY
v_call: TRBV6-1; clone_size: NA; cdr3_aa: ASIAAGGPFYEQY
v_call: TRBV18; clone_size: NA; cdr3_aa: ASSQPGSGSGSYEQY
v_call: TRBV27; clone_size: once; cdr3_aa: ASSLAGSTPGEF
v_call: TRBV2; clone_size: NA; cdr3_aa: ASFDRANTEAF
v_call: TRBV18; clone_size: NA; cdr3_aa: ASSPPFSGPLTEAF
v_call: TRBV4-1; clone_size: few; cdr3_aa: ASSQDQAAPQH
v_call: TRBV7-9; clone_size: NA; cdr3_aa: ARSFRLAVNTGELF
v_call: TRBV9; clone_size: few; cdr3_aa: ASSPWDTTRNTIY
v_call: TRBV19; clone_size: NA; cdr3_aa: ASITTTNTGELF
v_call: TRBV30; clone_size: NA; cdr3_aa: AWRGRATNEKLF
v_call: TRBV9; clone_size: few; cdr3_aa: ASSVVGGDRVF
v_call: TRBV4-2; clone_size: NA; cdr3_aa: ASSQGATDTQY
v_call: TRBV27; clone_size: NA; cdr3_aa: ASRRTSSYNSPLH
v_call: TRBV2; clone_size: NA; cdr3_aa: ATLLGTSGPPSSTDTQY
v_call: TRBV7-8; clone_size: NA; cdr3_aa: ASSLDTQY
v_call: TRBV6-5; clone_size: NA; cdr3_aa: ASSYPLAGGSYEQY